The 21 T cell receptor beta chains reported below all come from one sample, sequenced in a study of CD8+CD57+ T cells in acquired aplastic anemia listed by TCRdb under 2018. Data came from an Illumina HiSeq 2000. Profiling of TCR beta VDJ combinations and CDR3 sequences used genomic DNA as the template. The public reads were reanalyzed by TCRdb: fastp trimming at Q25, MiXCR alignment, in-frame beta chains only. Every distinct CDR3 protein forms one entry, paired with its most common genes and DNA. The sample table lists about 190,000 distinct CDR3 sequences, 64% of them with a count of one. In total, the top ten clones hold around 42% of the sample. Specimen: sorted CD4+, CD8+, or CD8+CD57+ T cells (not recorded which) from PBMCs. The receptors were sampled from a human donor with severe aplastic anemia or a healthy control (not recorded which).

This clonotype was seen at least ten times. The DNA for the CDR3 is TGTGCCAGCAGTTCGGATGGGGGGGGGACGCAGTATTTT. The encoded protein is CASSSDGGGTQYF. This chain connects TRBV12-3 or TRBV12-4 to TRBJ2-3, with 7 bases fitting TRBD2. V lost 4 bases to trimming and J lost 9 bases; unmatched junction nucleotides: 7. The CDR3 loop spans 13 amino acids.

The chain uses TRBV19 and TRBJ1-4; tentative D call: TRBD1 (5 bases). Germline assignment: CDR1 LNHDA and CDR2 SQIVND (reference sequence). The V gene lost 5 bases and the J gene lost 8 bases, with 15 bases spanning the gap. The CDR3 has 14 amino acids. The CDR3 loop reads CASSLRQEGEKLFF. Written as DNA, the CDR3 is TGTGCCAGTAGTCTCCGACAAGAGGGGGAAAAACTGTTTTTT.

This clonotype has a count of ten or more. The rearrangement uses TRBV19 and TRBJ1-5; possible D gene TRBD1, 5 bases. Trimming shortened V by 5 bases and J by 2 bases, and 10 bases separated the two germline ends. The germline gives CDR1 LNHDA, CDR2 SQIVND (reference sequence). The CDR3 is made up of 14 amino acids. The CDR3 here is CASSRQGGNQPQHF. In DNA, the CDR3 is TGTGCCAGTAGTCGTCAGGGTGGCAATCAGCCCCAGCATTTT.

The V gene is TRBV2, the J gene TRBJ2-1; 9 bases line up with TRBD1. The junction had 7 bases not matched to a gene; V was cut back by 6 bases and J by 1 base. Germline-derived CDR1 and CDR2 are SNHLY and FYNNEI. There are 16 residues in the CDR3. For the CDR3, the DNA is TGTGCCAGCAGGGCCCAACAGGGGGCTTCCTACAATGAGCAGTTCTTC. It specifies CASRAQQGASYNEQFF.

In its sample, this clonotype was seen many times. The rearrangement links TRBV5-1 to TRBJ2-5; 11 bases are shared with TRBD2. The germline V gene has CDR1 SGHRS and CDR2 YFSETQ. The J segment lost 1 base and the V segment lost 1 base, leaving 3 bases of the junction unmatched. This CDR3 comprises 16 residues. In nucleotides, the CDR3 is TGCGCCAGCAGCTTGAGACTAGCGGGGTTCCAAGAGACCCAGTACTTC. Translation: CASSLRLAGFQETQYF.

This clonotype was recorded a few times. This chain joins TRBV9 and TRBJ1-6; D is perhaps TRBD1 (5 bases). V was pared by 0 bases and J by 0 bases, with 7 bases between. The CDR3 is made up of 16 amino acids. CDR1 and CDR2 (germline): SGDLS, YYNGEE. The CDR3 protein is CASSVGQSSYNSPLHF. CDR3 coding DNA: TGTGCCAGCAGCGTAGGACAGAGCTCCTATAATTCACCCCTCCACTTT.

This sequence joins TRBV15 and TRBJ1-1, with a tentative D call TRBD1 (6 bases). This CDR3 has 15 amino acids. V shed 4 bases and J shed 3 bases, with 15 bases lying between them. Germline V gene data show CDR1 as LNHNV and CDR2 as YYDKDF (reference sequence). In DNA form, the CDR3 reads TGTGCCACCAGCACGAGGGGGGATCAGGACACTGAAGCTTTCTTT. It yields the protein CATSTRGDQDTEAFF.

This clonotype was recorded at least ten times. The chain has TRBV19 and TRBJ2-1; 9 bases match TRBD1. Germline V gene sequence: CDR1 LNHDA, CDR2 SQIVND (reference sequence). J lost 3 bases, V lost 5 bases, and 5 bases had no gene match. The CDR3 is 15 amino acids. The CDR3 protein is CASSPDRGYYNEQFF. DNA of the CDR3: TGTGCCAGTAGTCCGGACAGGGGCTACTACAATGAGCAGTTCTTC.

This clonotype was seen at least ten times. The V call is TRBV7-6, the J call TRBJ1-5, with unresolved D. Germline CDR1 SGHVS, CDR2 FNYEAQ. Trimming left V 2 bases short and J 3 bases short, with 11 bases between. CDR3 length: 15 amino acids. CDR3 sequence reads: CASSLSPDSNQPQHF. The CDR3 DNA is TGTGCCAGCAGCTTATCCCCCGACTCCAATCAGCCCCAGCATTTT. Variable domain in full (rest from reference TRBV7-6 and TRBJ1-5): GAGVSQSPRYKVTKRGQDVALRCDPISGHVSLYWYRQALGQGPEFLTYFNYEAQQDKSGLPNDRFSAERPEGSISTLTIQRTEQRDSAMYRCASSLSPDSNQPQHFGDGTRLSIL.

V gene TRBV12-3 or TRBV12-4 combines with J gene TRBJ1-1; D possibly corresponds to TRBD1 (5 bases). The CDR3 sequence is 16 residues long. Trimming shortened V by 6 bases and J by 0 bases, and 17 bases separated the two germline ends. The CDR3, as DNA: TGTGCCAGCAGGCATAAGGGGTCCACCATGAACACTGAAGCTTTCTTT. It translates to CASRHKGSTMNTEAFF.

J is TRBJ1-4 and V is TRBV2; 7 bases match TRBD1. V trimming: 7 bases; J trimming: 10 bases; junction bases outside the gene matches: 12. The CDR3 has 14 residues. Germline V gene lookup returns CDR1 SNHLY and CDR2 FYNNEI. The CDR3 region is CASIFTGESGKLFF. CDR3 nucleotide sequence: TGTGCCAGCATCTTCACAGGGGAGTCGGGAAAACTGTTTTTT. Full variable domain (outside the CDR3, taken from reference TRBV2 and TRBJ1-4): EPEVTQTPSHQVTQMGQEVILRCVPISNHLYFYWYRQILGQKVEFLVSFYNNEISEKSEIFDDQFSVERPDGSNFTLKIRSTKLEDSAMYFCASIFTGESGKLFFGSGTQLSVL.

V gene TRBV2 combines with J gene TRBJ2-5; 9 positions agree with TRBD1. CDR1 is SNHLY and CDR2 is FYNNEI in the germline V gene. CDR3 length equals 16 residues. J was trimmed by 5 bases and V by 1 base; bases with no gene match: 8. Here the CDR3 reads CASSEGGTGRGETQYF. CDR3 in DNA: TGTGCCAGCAGTGAAGGGGGGACAGGGAGAGGGGAGACCCAGTACTTC. Full variable domain (rest looked up from reference TRBV2 and TRBJ2-5): EPEVTQTPSHQVTQMGQEVILRCVPISNHLYFYWYRQILGQKVEFLVSFYNNEISEKSEIFDDQFSVERPDGSNFTLKIRSTKLEDSAMYFCASSEGGTGRGETQYFGPGTRLLVL.

This clonotype has a handful of counts. J is TRBJ2-7 and V is TRBV7-8, with unresolved D. V shed 0 bases and J shed 4 bases, with 7 bases lying between them. Germline loops: CDR1 SGHVS, CDR2 FQNEAQ. There are 13 residues in the CDR3. The DNA of the CDR3 is TGTGCCAGCAGCTTAGCGTGGAGTTACGAGCAGTACTTC. Translated: CASSLAWSYEQYF.

V gene TRBV2 combines with J gene TRBJ1-4; D gene uncertain. CDR1 is SNHLY, CDR2 FYNNEI, per germline. The CDR3 is 14 residues long. V was clipped by 5 bases and J by 11 bases, with 18 bases between them. CDR3 in DNA: TGTGCCAGCAGTTCGGCAGGTTTATCGCGGAAACTGTTTTTT. Translated, it gives CASSSAGLSRKLFF.

The rearrangement joins TRBV7-2 to TRBJ2-2; 7 positions match TRBD2. Germline V gene lookup returns CDR1 SGHTA and CDR2 FQGNSA. The V gene end was trimmed by 5 bases and the J gene end by 3 bases; junction bases not matched to a gene: 6. The CDR3 covers 15 residues. The CDR3 DNA reads TGTGCCAGCAGCCGTTCGGGAGGAGACACCGGGGAGCTGTTTTTT. This gives the protein CASSRSGGDTGELFF.

This clonotype appeared many times. The V gene is TRBV7-8, the J gene TRBJ2-1; 11 bases align to TRBD2. This CDR3 region has 20 residues. The V gene end was trimmed by 3 bases and the J gene end by 2 bases; junction bases not matched to a gene: 15. Germline V gene data show CDR1 as SGHVS and CDR2 as FQNEAQ. CDR3 sequence reads: CASSFSPSSGGPTTYNEQFF. The DNA of the CDR3 is TGTGCCAGCAGCTTTTCCCCTTCTAGCGGGGGGCCGACGACCTACAATGAGCAGTTCTTC.

The chain uses TRBV9 and TRBJ2-7; D might be TRBD1 (7 bases). The V end was cut by 0 bases, the J end by 3 bases, with 13 bases between. CDR3 length equals 15 residues. The germline V gene has CDR1 SGDLS and CDR2 YYNGEE. CDR3: CASSVDGQGGYEQYF. In DNA, the CDR3 is TGTGCCAGCAGCGTAGACGGGCAGGGGGGCTACGAGCAGTACTTC.

The V gene is TRBV12-3 or TRBV12-4, the J gene TRBJ2-5; D uncertain. The V end lost 2 bases, the J end lost 4 bases, and 17 bases lay between the germline ends. This CDR3 contains 16 residues. In DNA form, the CDR3 reads TGTGCCAGCAGTTTACCCAGCAGGTCGGAAGTAGAGACCCAGTACTTC. It encodes CASSLPSRSEVETQYF.

The V call is TRBV10-3, the J call TRBJ2-5; D possibly corresponds to TRBD1 (6 bases). CDR1 is ENHRY and CDR2 is SYGVKD in the germline V gene. V was cut by 2 bases and J by 3 bases, with 13 bases left in between. CDR3 length equals 15 residues. Here the CDR3 reads CAISEVGTGKETQYF. The CDR3 DNA reads as TGTGCCATCAGTGAGGTCGGTACAGGGAAAGAGACCCAGTACTTC.

The chain carries TRBV7-3 and TRBJ2-3; TRBD2 agrees at 9 bases. The CDR3 has 14 amino acids. Germline CDR1 is SGHTA and CDR2 is FQGTGA. After removal of 8 bases from V and 3 bases from J, the junction contained 6 bases not matched to a gene. The CDR3 nucleotides are TGTGCCAGCTCCGCGGGAGGGCCTACAGATACGCAGTATTTT. It translates to CASSAGGPTDTQYF.

This clonotype was seen just once. The genes are TRBV19 and TRBJ1-1; perhaps TRBD1 as D (5 bases). The germline gives CDR1 LNHDA, CDR2 SQIVND (reference sequence). CDR3 length: 18 residues. V lost 0 bases, J lost 3 bases, and 20 bases lay in between. DNA for the CDR3: TGTGCCAGTAGTATAGATTCGGTTACTCTCCAAGGGGACACTGAAGCTTTCTTT. Translating it yields CASSIDSVTLQGDTEAFF.